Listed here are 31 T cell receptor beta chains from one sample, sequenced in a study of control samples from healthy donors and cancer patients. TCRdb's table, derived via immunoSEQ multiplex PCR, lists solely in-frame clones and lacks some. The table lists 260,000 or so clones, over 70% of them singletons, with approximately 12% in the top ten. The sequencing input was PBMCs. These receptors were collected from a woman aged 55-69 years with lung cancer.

CDR3 coding DNA: TGTGCCAGCAGCTTAGACTTCTACGAGCAGTACTTC. It codes for CASSLDFYEQYF. The chain employs TRBV13 and TRBJ2-7; D unresolved. The CDR3 runs 12 residues. Per germline, CDR1 PRHDT and CDR2 FYEKMQ (reference sequence). With 1 base removed from V and 3 bases from J, the gap between germline ends came to 4 bases.

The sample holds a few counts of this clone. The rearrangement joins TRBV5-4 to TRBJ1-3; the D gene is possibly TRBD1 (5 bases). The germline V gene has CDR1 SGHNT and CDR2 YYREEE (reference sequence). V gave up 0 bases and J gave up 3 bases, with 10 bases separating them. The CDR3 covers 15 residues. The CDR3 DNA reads TGTGCCAGCAGCTTGGATTGGGGCAGTGGAAACACCATATATTTT. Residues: CASSLDWGSGNTIYF.

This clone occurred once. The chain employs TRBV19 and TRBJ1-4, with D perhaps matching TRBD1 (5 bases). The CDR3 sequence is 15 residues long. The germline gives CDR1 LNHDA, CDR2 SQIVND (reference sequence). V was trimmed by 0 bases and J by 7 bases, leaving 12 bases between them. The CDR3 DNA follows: TGTGCCAGTAGTATAGAGGGGGGACTGAGTGAAAAACTGTTTTTT. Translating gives CASSIEGGLSEKLFF.

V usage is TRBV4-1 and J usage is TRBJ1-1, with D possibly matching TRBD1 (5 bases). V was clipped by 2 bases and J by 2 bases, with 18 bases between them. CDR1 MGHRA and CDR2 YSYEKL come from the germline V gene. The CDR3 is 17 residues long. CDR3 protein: CASSQIGRSGPNTEAFF. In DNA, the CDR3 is TGCGCCAGCAGCCAAATAGGCCGATCGGGGCCCAACACTGAAGCTTTCTTT.

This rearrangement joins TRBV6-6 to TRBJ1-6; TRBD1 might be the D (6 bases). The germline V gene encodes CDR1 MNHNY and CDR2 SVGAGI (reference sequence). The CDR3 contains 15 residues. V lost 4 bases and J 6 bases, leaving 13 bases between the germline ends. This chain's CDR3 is CASSSRGGSNSPLHF. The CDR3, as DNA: TGTGCCAGCAGTTCCCGGGGGGGCAGTAATTCACCCCTCCACTTT.

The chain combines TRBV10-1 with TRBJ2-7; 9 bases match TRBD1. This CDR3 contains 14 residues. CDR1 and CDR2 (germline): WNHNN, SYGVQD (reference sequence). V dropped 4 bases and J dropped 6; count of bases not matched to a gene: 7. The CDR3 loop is CASSVVQGASEQYF. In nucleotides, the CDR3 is TGCGCCAGCAGTGTGGTACAGGGGGCAAGCGAGCAGTACTTC.

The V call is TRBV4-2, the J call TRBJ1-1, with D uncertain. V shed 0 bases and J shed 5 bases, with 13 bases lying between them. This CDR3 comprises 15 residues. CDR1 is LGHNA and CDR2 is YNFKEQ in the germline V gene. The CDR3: CASSQEVATGTEAFF. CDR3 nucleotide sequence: TGTGCCAGCAGCCAAGAGGTTGCGACTGGGACTGAAGCTTTCTTT.

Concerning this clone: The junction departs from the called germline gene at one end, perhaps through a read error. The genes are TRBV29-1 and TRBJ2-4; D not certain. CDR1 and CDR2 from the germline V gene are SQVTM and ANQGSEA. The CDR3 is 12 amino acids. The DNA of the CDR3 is TGCAGCGCTGAATTAGCCAAAAACATTCAGTACTTC. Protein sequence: CSAELAKNIQYF.

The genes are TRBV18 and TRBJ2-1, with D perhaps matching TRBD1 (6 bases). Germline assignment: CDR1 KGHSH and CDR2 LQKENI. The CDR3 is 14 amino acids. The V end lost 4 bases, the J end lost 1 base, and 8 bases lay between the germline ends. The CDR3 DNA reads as TGTGCCAGCTCACAACAGGGATCCTACAATGAGCAGTTCTTC. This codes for CASSQQGSYNEQFF.

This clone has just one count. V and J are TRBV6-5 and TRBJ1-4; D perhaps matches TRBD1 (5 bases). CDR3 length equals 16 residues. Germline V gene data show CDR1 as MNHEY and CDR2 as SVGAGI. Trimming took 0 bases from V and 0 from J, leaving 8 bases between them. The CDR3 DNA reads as TGTGCCAGCAGTTACTCCCCGACAGCAACTAATGAAAAACTGTTTTTT. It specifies CASSYSPTATNEKLFF.

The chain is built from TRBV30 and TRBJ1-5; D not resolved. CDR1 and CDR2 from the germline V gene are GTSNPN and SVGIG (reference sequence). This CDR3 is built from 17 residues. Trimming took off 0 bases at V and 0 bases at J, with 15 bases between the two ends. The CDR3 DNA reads TGTGCCTGGAGTGTATTTGTATGGGTTAATAGCAATCAGCCCCAGCATTTT. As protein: CAWSVFVWVNSNQPQHF.

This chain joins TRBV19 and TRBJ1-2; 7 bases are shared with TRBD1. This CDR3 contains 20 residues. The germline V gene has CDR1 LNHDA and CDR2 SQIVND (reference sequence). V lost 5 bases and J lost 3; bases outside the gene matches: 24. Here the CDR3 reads CASSLSSGKIETGMDYGYTF. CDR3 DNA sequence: TGTGCCAGTAGTTTATCTTCCGGTAAGATCGAGACAGGGATGGACTATGGCTACACCTTC.

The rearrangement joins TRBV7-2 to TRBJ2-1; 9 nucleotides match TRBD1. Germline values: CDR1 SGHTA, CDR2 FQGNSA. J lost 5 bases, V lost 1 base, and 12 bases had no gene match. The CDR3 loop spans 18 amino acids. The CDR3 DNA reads TGTGCCAGCAGCTTAGGGATCATGGACAGGGGTTTCCACAATGAGCAGTTCTTC. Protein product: CASSLGIMDRGFHNEQFF.

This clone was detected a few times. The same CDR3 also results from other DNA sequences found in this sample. CDR3 DNA: TGTGCCAGCAGCTCCACAGGGTCTCGCACTGAAGCTTTCTTT. Translated: CASSSTGSRTEAFF. The chain uses TRBV5-6 and TRBJ1-1, with D perhaps matching TRBD1 (6 bases). Deletions cut 3 bases from V and 4 bases from J, with 13 bases between. This CDR3 spans 14 amino acids. Germline CDR1 SGHDT, CDR2 YYEEEE.

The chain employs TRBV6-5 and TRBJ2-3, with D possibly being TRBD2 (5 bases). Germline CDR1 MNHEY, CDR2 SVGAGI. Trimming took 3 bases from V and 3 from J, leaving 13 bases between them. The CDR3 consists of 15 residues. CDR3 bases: TGTGCCAGCAGTTATTCAGGACTGACTACAGATACGCAGTATTTT. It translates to CASSYSGLTTDTQYF.

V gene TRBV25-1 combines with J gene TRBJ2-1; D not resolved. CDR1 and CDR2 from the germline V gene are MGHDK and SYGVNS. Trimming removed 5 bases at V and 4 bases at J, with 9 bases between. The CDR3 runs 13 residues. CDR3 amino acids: CASSPDFYNEQFF. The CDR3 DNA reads TGTGCCAGCAGTCCTGACTTTTACAATGAGCAGTTCTTC.

CDR3 sequence reads: CSASYRAGSGADTQYF. The CDR3 DNA sequence: TGCAGTGCTAGTTATAGGGCCGGGTCGGGCGCAGATACGCAGTATTTT. This sequence joins TRBV20-1 and TRBJ2-3; D gene unclear. Germline V gives CDR1 DFQATT, CDR2 SNEGSKA (reference sequence). Trimming took 3 bases from V and 4 from J, leaving 20 bases between them. CDR3 length: 16 residues.

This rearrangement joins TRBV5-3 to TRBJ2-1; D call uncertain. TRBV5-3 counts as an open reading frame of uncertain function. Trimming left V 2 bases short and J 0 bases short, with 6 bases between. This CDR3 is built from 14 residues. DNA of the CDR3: TGTGCCAGAAGCTTAGTCTCCTCCTACAATGAGCAGTTCTTC. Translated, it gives CARSLVSSYNEQFF.

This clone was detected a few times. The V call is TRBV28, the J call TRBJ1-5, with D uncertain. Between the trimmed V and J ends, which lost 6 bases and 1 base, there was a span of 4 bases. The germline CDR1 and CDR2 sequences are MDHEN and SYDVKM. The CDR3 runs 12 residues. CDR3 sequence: CASRESNQPQHF. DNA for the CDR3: TGTGCCAGCAGGGAGAGCAATCAGCCCCAGCATTTT.

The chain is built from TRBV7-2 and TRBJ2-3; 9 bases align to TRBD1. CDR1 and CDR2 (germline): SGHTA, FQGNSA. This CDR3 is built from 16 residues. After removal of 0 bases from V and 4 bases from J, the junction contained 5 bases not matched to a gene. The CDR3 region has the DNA TGTGCCAGCAGCTTAGCCGGGACAGGGTTACCAGATACGCAGTATTTT. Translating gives CASSLAGTGLPDTQYF.

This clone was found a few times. CDR3 bases: TGCGCCAGCAGCCACCCGGGACTAGCGGGGACCTACGAGCAGTACTTC. This gives the protein CASSHPGLAGTYEQYF. This chain uses TRBV4-1 with TRBJ2-7; 13 nucleotides match TRBD2. CDR1 and CDR2 from the germline V gene are MGHRA and YSYEKL. With V trimmed by 3 bases and J by 2 bases, 4 bases remained unmatched. The CDR3 is 16 amino acids.

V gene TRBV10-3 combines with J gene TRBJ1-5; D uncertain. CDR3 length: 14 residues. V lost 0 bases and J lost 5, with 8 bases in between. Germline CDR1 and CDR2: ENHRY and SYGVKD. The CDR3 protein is CAISESGSYQPQHF. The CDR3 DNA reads TGTGCCATCAGTGAGTCAGGCTCCTATCAGCCCCAGCATTTT.

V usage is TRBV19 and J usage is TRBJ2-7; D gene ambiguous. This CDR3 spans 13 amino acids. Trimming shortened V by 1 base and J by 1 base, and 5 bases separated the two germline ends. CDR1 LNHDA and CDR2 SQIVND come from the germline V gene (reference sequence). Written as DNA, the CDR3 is TGTGCCAGTAGTATAGCACGGTCCTACGAGCAGTACTTC. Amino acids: CASSIARSYEQYF.

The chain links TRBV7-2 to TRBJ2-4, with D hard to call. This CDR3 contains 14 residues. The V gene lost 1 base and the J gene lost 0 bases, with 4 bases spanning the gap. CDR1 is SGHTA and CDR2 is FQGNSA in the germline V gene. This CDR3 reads CASSLEVAKNIQYF. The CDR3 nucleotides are TGTGCCAGCAGCTTAGAGGTAGCCAAAAACATTCAGTACTTC.

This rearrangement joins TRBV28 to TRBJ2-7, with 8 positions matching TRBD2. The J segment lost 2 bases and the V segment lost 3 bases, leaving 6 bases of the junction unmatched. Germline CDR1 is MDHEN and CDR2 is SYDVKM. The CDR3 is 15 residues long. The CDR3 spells CASSFPREGTYEQYF. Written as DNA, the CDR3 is TGTGCCAGCAGTTTCCCCCGGGAGGGGACCTACGAGCAGTACTTC.

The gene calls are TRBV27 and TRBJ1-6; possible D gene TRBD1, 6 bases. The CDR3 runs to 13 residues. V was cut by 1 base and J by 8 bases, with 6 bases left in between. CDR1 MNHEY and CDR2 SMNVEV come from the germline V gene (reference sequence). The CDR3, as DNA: TGTGCCAGCAGTTTATACAGGGATTCACCCCTCCACTTT. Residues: CASSLYRDSPLHF.

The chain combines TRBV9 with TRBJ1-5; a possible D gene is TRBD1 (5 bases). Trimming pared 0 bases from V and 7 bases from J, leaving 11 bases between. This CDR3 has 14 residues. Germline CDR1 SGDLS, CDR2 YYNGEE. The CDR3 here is CASSVEDEGQPQHF. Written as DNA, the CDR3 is TGTGCCAGCAGCGTAGAGGACGAGGGGCAGCCCCAGCATTTT.

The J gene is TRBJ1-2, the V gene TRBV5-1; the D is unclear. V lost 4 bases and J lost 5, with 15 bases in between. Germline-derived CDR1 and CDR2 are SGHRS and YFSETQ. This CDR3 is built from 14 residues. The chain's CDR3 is CASSPAEAIYGYTF. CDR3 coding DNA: TGCGCCAGCAGCCCCGCGGAGGCGATATATGGCTACACCTTC.

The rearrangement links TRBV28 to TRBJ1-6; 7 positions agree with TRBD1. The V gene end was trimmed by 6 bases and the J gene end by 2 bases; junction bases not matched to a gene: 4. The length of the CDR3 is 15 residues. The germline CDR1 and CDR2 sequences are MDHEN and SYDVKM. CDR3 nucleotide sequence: TGTGCCAGCAGGTACAGGGGAACCTATAATTCACCCCTCCACTTT. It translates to CASRYRGTYNSPLHF.

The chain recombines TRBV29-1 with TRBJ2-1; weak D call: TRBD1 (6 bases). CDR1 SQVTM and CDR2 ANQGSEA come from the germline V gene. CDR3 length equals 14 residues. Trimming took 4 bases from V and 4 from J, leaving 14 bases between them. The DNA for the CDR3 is TGCAGCGTTGCAGGGGCCCTTGGTTACAATGAGCAGTTCTTC. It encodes CSVAGALGYNEQFF.

The CDR3 sequence is CAISGAIRGNSPLHF. The CDR3 DNA follows: TGTGCCATCAGTGGGGCGATCAGGGGAAATTCACCCCTCCACTTT. This chain links TRBV10-3 with TRBJ1-6, with D perhaps TRBD1 (6 bases). CDR1 is ENHRY, CDR2 SYGVKD, per germline. This CDR3 spans 15 amino acids. Between the trimmed V and J ends, which lost 4 bases and 7 bases, there was a span of 14 bases.